This TCR beta chain is from a study of OX40 agonist ivuxolimab in advanced cancers. General study points: There were, on average, more expanded clones in CD8+ T cells than in CD4+. Those patients achieving a partial response at 0.1-3.0 mg/kg showed among the lowest clonal expansion.

Method: immunoSEQ multiplex PCR; TCRdb's copy keeps in-frame clones and lacks some. The sample carries tens of thousands of clones, around 86% recorded once. The CDR3 is 15 amino acids. V was shortened by 2 bases and J by 4 bases, with 14 bases between the two germline ends. The germline gives CDR1 MNHNS, CDR2 SASEGT. On this clone: Its antigen is not known.

Sequencing was performed on CD4+ or CD8+ T cells sorted from blood, taken in a trial of the OX40 agonist ivuxolimab. The sequence came from an adult with an advanced solid tumor such as melanoma, head and neck, liver or kidney cancer. The chain combines TRBV6-1 with TRBJ1-2, with no clear D. In DNA, the CDR3 is TGTGCCAGCAGTGAATCACGGACGGCCTCCTATGGCTACACCTTC. Amino acids: CASSESRTASYGYTF.